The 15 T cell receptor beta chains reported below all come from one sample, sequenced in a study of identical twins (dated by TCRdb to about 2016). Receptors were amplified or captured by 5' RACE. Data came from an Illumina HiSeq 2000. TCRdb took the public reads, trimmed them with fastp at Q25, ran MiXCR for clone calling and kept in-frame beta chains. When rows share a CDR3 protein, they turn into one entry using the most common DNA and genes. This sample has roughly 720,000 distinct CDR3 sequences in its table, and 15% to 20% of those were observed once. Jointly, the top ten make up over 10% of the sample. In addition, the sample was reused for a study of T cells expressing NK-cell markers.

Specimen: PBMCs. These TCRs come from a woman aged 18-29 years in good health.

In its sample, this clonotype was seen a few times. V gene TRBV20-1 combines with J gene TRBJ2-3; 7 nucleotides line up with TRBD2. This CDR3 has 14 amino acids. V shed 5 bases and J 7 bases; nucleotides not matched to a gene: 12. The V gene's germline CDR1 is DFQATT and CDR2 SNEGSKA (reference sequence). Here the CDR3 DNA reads TGCAGTGCTGAAATAGCGGGTGGTTTGAATACGCAGTATTTT. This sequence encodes CSAEIAGGLNTQYF.

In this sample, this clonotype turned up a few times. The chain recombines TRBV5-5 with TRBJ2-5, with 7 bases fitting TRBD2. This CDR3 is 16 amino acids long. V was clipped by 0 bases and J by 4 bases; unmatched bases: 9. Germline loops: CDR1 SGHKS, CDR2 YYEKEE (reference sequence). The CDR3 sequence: CASSLAPRGGRETQYF. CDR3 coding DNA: TGTGCCAGCAGCTTGGCCCCGAGGGGAGGGAGAGAGACCCAGTACTTC.

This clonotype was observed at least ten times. The CDR3 DNA reads TGTGCCAGCAGTTTCTCCGGACAGTCTAATTCACCCCTCCACTTT. This codes for CASSFSGQSNSPLHF. This chain links TRBV27 with TRBJ1-6; TRBD1 might be the D (6 bases). Germline loops: CDR1 MNHEY, CDR2 SMNVEV (reference sequence). V was clipped by 3 bases and J by 6 bases, with 12 bases between them. This CDR3 contains 15 residues.

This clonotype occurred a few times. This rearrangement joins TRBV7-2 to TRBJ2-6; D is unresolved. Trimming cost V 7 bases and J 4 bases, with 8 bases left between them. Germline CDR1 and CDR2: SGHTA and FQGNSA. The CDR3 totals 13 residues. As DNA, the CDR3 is TGTGCCAGCAAGGCGACAGGGGCCAACGTCCTGACTTTC. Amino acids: CASKATGANVLTF.

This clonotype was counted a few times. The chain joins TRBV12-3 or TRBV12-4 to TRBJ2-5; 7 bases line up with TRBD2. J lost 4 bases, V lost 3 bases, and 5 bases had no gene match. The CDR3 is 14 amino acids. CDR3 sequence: CASSFGGSRETQYF. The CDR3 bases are TGTGCCAGCAGTTTCGGCGGGAGCAGAGAGACCCAGTACTTC.

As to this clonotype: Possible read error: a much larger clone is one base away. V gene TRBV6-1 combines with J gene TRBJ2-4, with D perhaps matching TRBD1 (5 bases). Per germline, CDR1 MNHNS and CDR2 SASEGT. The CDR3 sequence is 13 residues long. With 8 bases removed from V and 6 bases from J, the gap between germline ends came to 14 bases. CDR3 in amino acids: CASGPAGLNIQYF. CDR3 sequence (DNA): TGTGCCAGCGGCCCCGCAGGGTTAAACATTCAGTACTTC.

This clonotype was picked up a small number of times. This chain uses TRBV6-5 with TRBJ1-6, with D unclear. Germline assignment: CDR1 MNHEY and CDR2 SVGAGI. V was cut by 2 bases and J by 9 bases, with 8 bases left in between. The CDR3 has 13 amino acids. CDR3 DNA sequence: TGTGCCAGCAGTTACGAGGAGGGTTCACCCCTCCACTTT. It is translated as CASSYEEGSPLHF.

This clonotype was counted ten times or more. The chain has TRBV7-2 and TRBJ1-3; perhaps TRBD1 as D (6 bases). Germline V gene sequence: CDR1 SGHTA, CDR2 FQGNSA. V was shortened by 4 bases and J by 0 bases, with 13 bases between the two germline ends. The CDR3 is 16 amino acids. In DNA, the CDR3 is TGTGCCAGCAGCTCGACAGGCACGCTCTCTGGAAACACCATATATTTT. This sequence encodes CASSSTGTLSGNTIYF.

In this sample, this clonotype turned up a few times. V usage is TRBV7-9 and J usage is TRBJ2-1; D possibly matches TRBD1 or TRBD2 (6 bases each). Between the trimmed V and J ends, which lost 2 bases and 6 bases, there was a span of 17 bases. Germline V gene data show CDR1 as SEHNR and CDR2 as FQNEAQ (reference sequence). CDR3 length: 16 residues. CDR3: CASSLRFQGRSNEQFF. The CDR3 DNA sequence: TGTGCCAGCAGCTTACGGTTCCAGGGGAGGTCCAATGAGCAGTTCTTC.

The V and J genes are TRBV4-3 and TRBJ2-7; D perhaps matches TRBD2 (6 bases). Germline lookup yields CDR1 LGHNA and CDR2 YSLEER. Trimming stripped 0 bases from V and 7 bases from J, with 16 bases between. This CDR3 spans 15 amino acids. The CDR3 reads CASSQELAPIEEQYF. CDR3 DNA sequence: TGCGCCAGCAGCCAAGAGCTAGCGCCGATCGAAGAGCAGTACTTC.

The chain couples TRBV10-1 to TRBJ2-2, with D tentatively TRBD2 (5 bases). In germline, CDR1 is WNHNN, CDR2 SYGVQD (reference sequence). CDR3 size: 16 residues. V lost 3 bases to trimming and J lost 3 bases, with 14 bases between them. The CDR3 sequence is CASSDVEGWDTGELFF. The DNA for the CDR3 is TGCGCCAGCAGTGATGTAGAGGGTTGGGACACCGGGGAGCTGTTTTTT.

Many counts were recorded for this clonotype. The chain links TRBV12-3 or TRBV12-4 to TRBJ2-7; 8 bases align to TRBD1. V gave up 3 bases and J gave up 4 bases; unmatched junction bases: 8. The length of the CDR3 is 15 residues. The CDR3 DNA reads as TGTGCCAGCAGTTTGTCCCAGGGGGCAAAATACGAGCAGTACTTC. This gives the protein CASSLSQGAKYEQYF.

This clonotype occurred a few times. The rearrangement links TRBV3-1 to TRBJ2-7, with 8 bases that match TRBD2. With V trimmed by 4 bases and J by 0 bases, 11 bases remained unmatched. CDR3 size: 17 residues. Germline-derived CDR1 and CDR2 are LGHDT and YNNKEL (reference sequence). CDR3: CASSRRGGGLSSYEQYF. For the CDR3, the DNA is TGTGCCAGCAGCCGCCGCGGCGGGGGGCTTAGCTCCTACGAGCAGTACTTC.

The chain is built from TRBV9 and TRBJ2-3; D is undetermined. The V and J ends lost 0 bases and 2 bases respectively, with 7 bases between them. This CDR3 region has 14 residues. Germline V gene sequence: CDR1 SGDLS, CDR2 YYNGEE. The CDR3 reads CASSVGFITDTQYF. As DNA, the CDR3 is TGTGCCAGCAGCGTAGGGTTCATCACAGATACGCAGTATTTT.

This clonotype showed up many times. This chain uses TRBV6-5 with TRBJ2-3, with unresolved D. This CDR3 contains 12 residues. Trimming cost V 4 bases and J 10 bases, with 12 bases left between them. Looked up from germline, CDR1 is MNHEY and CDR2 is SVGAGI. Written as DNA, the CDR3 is TGTGCCAGCAGTTCGACCTCCCTTTCGCAGTATTTT. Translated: CASSSTSLSQYF.